The rows below give T cell receptor beta chains drawn from one sample of a study of identical twins. TCRdb reprocessed the 5' RACE reads with MiXCR, giving one entry per CDR3 protein. The sample holds 350,000 or so distinct CDR3 sequences, more than 9% seen once. Separately, the same data were catalogued under a study of yellow fever vaccine responses in identical twins.

The specimen sequenced was CD8+ T cells sorted from blood. These receptor sequences come from a woman younger than 35 in good health. Each CDR3 is given with its conserved first and last residue. Expanded clones get a size class; other rows say once, few or many, or leave the size out.

v_gene: TRBV6-1
len: 15
abundance: many
j_gene: TRBJ2-1
CDR3aa: CASNPTSGSTDEQFF

v_gene: TRBV10-3
len: 14
abundance: few
j_gene: TRBJ2-3
CDR3aa: CAIRIAGDTDTQYF

v_gene: TRBV19
len: 13
abundance: NA
j_gene: TRBJ1-2
CDR3aa: CASTQRGDYGYTF

v_gene: TRBV7-9
len: 15
abundance: NA
j_gene: TRBJ2-5
CDR3aa: CASSLDRGGDETQYF

v_gene: TRBV6-5
len: 14
abundance: many
j_gene: TRBJ2-7
CDR3aa: CASSYGQGTYEQYF

v_gene: TRBV20-1
len: 16
abundance: few
j_gene: TRBJ2-1
CDR3aa: CSVKKGSSGDYNEQFF

v_gene: TRBV13
len: 14
abundance: NA
j_gene: TRBJ1-1
CDR3aa: CASSLGLGNTEAFF

v_gene: TRBV27
len: 15
abundance: few
j_gene: TRBJ2-5
CDR3aa: CASTLTPGRRETQYF

v_gene: TRBV24-1
len: 14
abundance: NA
j_gene: TRBJ2-1
CDR3aa: CATSGSSSYNEQFF

v_gene: TRBV12-3/TRBV12-4
len: 14
abundance: NA
j_gene: TRBJ2-7
CDR3aa: CASSLTTTGNEQYF

v_gene: TRBV7-8
len: 15
abundance: NA
j_gene: TRBJ2-3
CDR3aa: CASSLDKMSTDTQYF

v_gene: TRBV6-2/TRBV6-3
len: 17
abundance: NA
j_gene: TRBJ2-2
CDR3aa: CASSKRTSGVSTGELFF

v_gene: TRBV3-1
len: 17
abundance: once
j_gene: TRBJ2-3
CDR3aa: CASSQRRGLVRTDTQYF

v_gene: TRBV6-1
len: 17
abundance: NA
j_gene: TRBJ1-1
CDR3aa: CASRMTGFSHWDTEAFF

v_gene: TRBV29-1
len: 14
abundance: NA
j_gene: TRBJ2-7
CDR3aa: CSVNRGSGTYEQYF

v_gene: TRBV7-2
len: 15
abundance: many
j_gene: TRBJ2-7
CDR3aa: CASSPWTSPSYEQYF

v_gene: TRBV5-1
len: 18
abundance: few
j_gene: TRBJ2-1
CDR3aa: CASSLGQVSGSSYNEQFF

v_gene: TRBV7-9
len: 13
abundance: many
j_gene: TRBJ2-7
CDR3aa: CASSPPESYEQYF

v_gene: TRBV3-1
len: 17
abundance: NA
j_gene: TRBJ2-5
CDR3aa: CASSQDGAGGPIETQYF

v_gene: TRBV24-1
len: 16
abundance: NA
j_gene: TRBJ2-1
CDR3aa: CATSGGGDSLYNEQFF

v_gene: TRBV23-1
len: 15
abundance: NA
j_gene: TRBJ2-5
CDR3aa: CASSHQGWFQETQYF

v_gene: TRBV28
len: 17
abundance: NA
j_gene: TRBJ2-7
CDR3aa: CASREKVRVSGVYEQYF

v_gene: TRBV15
len: 15
abundance: few
j_gene: TRBJ1-6
CDR3aa: CATSRDRVEDSPLHF

v_gene: TRBV11-2
len: 17
abundance: NA
j_gene: TRBJ2-3
CDR3aa: CASSLDRGDLALHTQYF

v_gene: TRBV6-5
len: 15
abundance: few
j_gene: TRBJ1-2
CDR3aa: CASSSPRGTDYGYTF

v_gene: TRBV7-8
len: 16
abundance: few
j_gene: TRBJ1-5
CDR3aa: CASSLVDSYSNQPQHF

v_gene: TRBV29-1
len: 14
abundance: few
j_gene: TRBJ2-2
CDR3aa: CSVDGQDNTGELFF

v_gene: TRBV13
len: 14
abundance: NA
j_gene: TRBJ1-5
CDR3aa: CASSYGTLNQPQHF

v_gene: TRBV7-8
len: 15
abundance: NA
j_gene: TRBJ2-1
CDR3aa: CASSSPGTRYNEQFF

v_gene: TRBV6-1
len: 17
abundance: few
j_gene: TRBJ2-1
CDR3aa: CASSKQARPDKFSEQFF

v_gene: TRBV29-1
len: 15
abundance: NA
j_gene: TRBJ2-3
CDR3aa: CSAQLASGSFDTQYF

v_gene: TRBV7-8
len: 15
abundance: few
j_gene: TRBJ2-5
CDR3aa: CASSSRGPVKETQYF

v_gene: TRBV20-1
len: 14
abundance: NA
j_gene: TRBJ2-1
CDR3aa: CSACDTSSYNEQFF

v_gene: TRBV29-1
len: 11
abundance: many
j_gene: TRBJ1-1
CDR3aa: CSVVGQLEAFF

v_gene: TRBV11-3
len: 15
abundance: NA
j_gene: TRBJ1-5
CDR3aa: CASSLGFSSNQPQHF

v_gene: TRBV28
len: 15
abundance: NA
j_gene: TRBJ2-1
CDR3aa: CASSLGQGGDYEQFF

v_gene: TRBV15
len: 14
abundance: many
j_gene: TRBJ2-5
CDR3aa: CATSRWTAQETQYF

v_gene: TRBV10-2
len: 13
abundance: few
j_gene: TRBJ1-1
CDR3aa: CASAAGTNAEAFF

v_gene: TRBV5-4
len: 15
abundance: NA
j_gene: TRBJ2-7
CDR3aa: CASSAGTSDFYEQYF

v_gene: TRBV2
len: 17
abundance: few
j_gene: TRBJ2-5
CDR3aa: CASSLHGLAGIQETQYF

v_gene: TRBV2
len: 16
abundance: NA
j_gene: TRBJ2-5
CDR3aa: CASSEESGGQRETQYF

v_gene: TRBV5-6
len: 13
abundance: NA
j_gene: TRBJ1-1
CDR3aa: CASNGWGGGGAFF

v_gene: TRBV4-1
len: 15
abundance: few
j_gene: TRBJ2-3
CDR3aa: CASSIQGGVADTQYF

v_gene: TRBV2
len: 14
abundance: NA
j_gene: TRBJ1-3
CDR3aa: CASSDRVSGNTIYF

v_gene: TRBV5-6
len: 16
abundance: NA
j_gene: TRBJ1-1
CDR3aa: CASSFWDRGLGTEAFF

v_gene: TRBV25-1
len: 11
abundance: NA
j_gene: TRBJ2-1
CDR3aa: CASSMRNEQFF

v_gene: TRBV12-3/TRBV12-4
len: 16
abundance: many
j_gene: TRBJ2-7
CDR3aa: CASSPTLAGEAYEQYF

v_gene: TRBV2
len: 16
abundance: NA
j_gene: TRBJ2-3
CDR3aa: CASRDPRGRSTDTQYF

v_gene: TRBV7-8
len: 13
abundance: NA
j_gene: TRBJ1-5
CDR3aa: CASSLDTGQPQHF

v_gene: TRBV9
len: 15
abundance: few
j_gene: TRBJ2-5
CDR3aa: CASSGSGTVKETQYF

v_gene: TRBV2
len: 11
abundance: many
j_gene: TRBJ2-4
CDR3aa: CASLAKNIQYF

v_gene: TRBV14
len: 14
abundance: NA
j_gene: TRBJ2-4
CDR3aa: CASSQGAGENIQYF

v_gene: TRBV5-1
len: 14
abundance: few
j_gene: TRBJ1-1
CDR3aa: CASTPSKGITEAFF

v_gene: TRBV4-1
len: 16
abundance: many
j_gene: TRBJ2-3
CDR3aa: CASSQEPGQGEDTQYF

v_gene: TRBV28
len: 16
abundance: few
j_gene: TRBJ2-7
CDR3aa: CASSPVGRATLYEQYF

v_gene: TRBV14
len: 16
abundance: NA
j_gene: TRBJ2-1
CDR3aa: CASSQDLGLAGLEQFF

v_gene: TRBV6-5
len: 15
abundance: few
j_gene: TRBJ2-2
CDR3aa: CASSYIGHRTGELFF

v_gene: TRBV15
len: 14
abundance: few
j_gene: TRBJ2-1
CDR3aa: CATSRDAGYNEQFF

v_gene: TRBV6-1
len: 15
abundance: NA
j_gene: TRBJ2-5
CDR3aa: CASSPDPTKQETQYF

v_gene: TRBV5-6
len: 15
abundance: few
j_gene: TRBJ1-4
CDR3aa: CASSLTGTFIEKLFF